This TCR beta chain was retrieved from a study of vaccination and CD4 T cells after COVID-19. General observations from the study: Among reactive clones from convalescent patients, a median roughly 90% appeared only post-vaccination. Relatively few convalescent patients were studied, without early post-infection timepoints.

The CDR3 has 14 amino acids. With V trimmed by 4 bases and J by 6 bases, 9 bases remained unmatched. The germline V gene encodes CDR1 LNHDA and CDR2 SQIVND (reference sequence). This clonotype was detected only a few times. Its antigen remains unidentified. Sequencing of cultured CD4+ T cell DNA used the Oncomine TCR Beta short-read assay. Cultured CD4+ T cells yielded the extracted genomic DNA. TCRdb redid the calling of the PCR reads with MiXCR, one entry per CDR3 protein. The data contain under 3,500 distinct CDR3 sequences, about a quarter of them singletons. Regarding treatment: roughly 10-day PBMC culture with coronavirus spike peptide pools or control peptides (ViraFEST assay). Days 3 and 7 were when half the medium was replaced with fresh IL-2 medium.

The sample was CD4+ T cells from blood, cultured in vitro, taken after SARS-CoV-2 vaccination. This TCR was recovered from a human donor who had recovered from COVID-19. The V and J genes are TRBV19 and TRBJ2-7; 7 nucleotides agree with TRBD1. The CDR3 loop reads CASSRQGTLIEQYF. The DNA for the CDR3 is TGTGCCAGTAGTAGACAGGGTACCCTAATCGAGCAGTACTTC.